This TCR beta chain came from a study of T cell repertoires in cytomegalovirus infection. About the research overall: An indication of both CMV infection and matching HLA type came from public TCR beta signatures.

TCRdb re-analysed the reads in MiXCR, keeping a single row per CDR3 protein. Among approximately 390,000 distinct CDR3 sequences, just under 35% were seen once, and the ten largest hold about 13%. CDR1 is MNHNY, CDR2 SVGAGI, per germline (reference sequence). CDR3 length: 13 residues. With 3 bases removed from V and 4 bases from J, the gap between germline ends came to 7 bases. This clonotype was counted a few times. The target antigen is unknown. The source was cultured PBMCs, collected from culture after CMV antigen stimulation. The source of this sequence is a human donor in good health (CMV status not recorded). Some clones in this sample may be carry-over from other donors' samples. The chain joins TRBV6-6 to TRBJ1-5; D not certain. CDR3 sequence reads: CASSYVVNQPQHF. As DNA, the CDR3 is TGTGCCAGCAGTTATGTAGTGAATCAGCCCCAGCATTTT.